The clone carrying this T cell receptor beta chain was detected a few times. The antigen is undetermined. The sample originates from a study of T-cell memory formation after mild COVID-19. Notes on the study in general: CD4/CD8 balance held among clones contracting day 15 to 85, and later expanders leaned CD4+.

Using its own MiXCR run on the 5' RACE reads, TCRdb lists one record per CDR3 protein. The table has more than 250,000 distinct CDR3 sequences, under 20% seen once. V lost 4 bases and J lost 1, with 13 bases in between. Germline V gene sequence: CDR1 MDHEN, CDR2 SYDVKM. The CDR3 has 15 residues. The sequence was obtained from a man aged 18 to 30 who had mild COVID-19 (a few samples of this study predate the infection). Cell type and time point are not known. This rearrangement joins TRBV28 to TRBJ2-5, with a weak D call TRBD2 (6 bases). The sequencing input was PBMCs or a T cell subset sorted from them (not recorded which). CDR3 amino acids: CASSSLGRGQETQYF. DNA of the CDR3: TGTGCCAGCAGTTCTCTCGGGCGGGGCCAAGAGACCCAGTACTTC.